Listed below are T cell receptor beta chains from one sample, sequenced in a study of blood T cells in healthy people across ages. TCRdb reanalysed the 5' RACE reads using MiXCR and keeps one entry per CDR3 protein. The table shows about 1,600,000 distinct CDR3 sequences, with approximately 38% occurring only once. The material sequenced was blood. The receptors were sampled from a woman between 18 and 29 years old in good health. The CDR3 runs from the conserved cysteine through the conserved F or W. The D gene is left open where the match is weak. A clone size is listed for some rows: how often the clone was seen (once, few, many), or a class if it is expanded.

d_gene,v_gene,abundance,j_gene,CDR3aa,CDR3nt
-,TRBV29-1,few,TRBJ1-1,CSGGGELGTEAFF,TGCAGCGGTGGTGGCGAGTTGGGCACTGAAGCTTTCTTT
-,TRBV27,-,TRBJ2-7,CASSLRDVGYF,TGTGCCAGCAGTTTACGCGACGTCGGGTACTTC
-,TRBV27,few,TRBJ2-7,CASNKAVSSYNEQYF,TGTGCCAGCAACAAAGCGGTGAGCTCCTACAATGAGCAGTACTTC
-,TRBV10-3,few,TRBJ2-3,CAISETGGEGTQYF,TGTGCCATCAGTGAGACTGGGGGCGAAGGTACGCAGTATTTT
TRBD2,TRBV12-3/TRBV12-4,few,TRBJ2-7,CASRGGVFNEQYF,TGTGCCAGCAGGGGGGGGGTCTTCAATGAGCAGTACTTC
-,TRBV6-6,-,TRBJ2-5,CASSYPGGLGETQYF,TGTGCCAGCAGTTACCCAGGAGGGTTGGGGGAGACCCAGTACTTC
-,TRBV3-1,-,TRBJ1-1,CASSQAGRGTEAFF,TGTGCCAGCAGCCAGGCCGGGCGAGGCACTGAAGCTTTCTTT
-,TRBV6-5,-,TRBJ2-1,CASSMGGASYNEQFF,TGTGCCAGCAGTATGGGGGGCGCCTCCTACAATGAGCAGTTCTTC
TRBD2,TRBV5-1,-,TRBJ2-3,CASSLDLAGGDTQYF,TGCGCCAGCAGCTTGGACCTAGCGGGGGGGGATACGCAGTATTTT
-,TRBV15,-,TRBJ2-7,CATSRDSGVKGSYEQYF,TGTGCCACCAGCAGAGATTCCGGGGTAAAGGGCTCCTACGAGCAGTACTTC
TRBD1,TRBV5-1,-,TRBJ2-6,CASSSHTGVGANVLTF,TGCGCCAGCAGCTCCCATACAGGGGTCGGGGCCAACGTCCTGACTTTC
-,TRBV7-6,few,TRBJ2-3,CASSEGGLASLNTQYF,TGTGCCAGCAGCGAAGGAGGGTTGGCTTCTTTAAATACGCAGTATTTT
-,TRBV14,-,TRBJ2-7,CASKLGARYEQYF,TGTGCCAGCAAGCTCGGGGCCAGATACGAGCAGTACTTC
TRBD2,TRBV20-1,-,TRBJ2-1,CSASTGGAVDEQFF,TGCAGTGCGTCGACCGGGGGGGCTGTAGATGAGCAGTTCTTC
-,TRBV27,once,TRBJ2-7,CASSLRGGKGAYEQYF,TGTGCCAGCAGTCTTAGGGGCGGGAAAGGAGCCTACGAGCAGTACTTC
-,TRBV6-8,-,TRBJ1-1,CASRLGHPAFF,TGTGCCAGCAGATTGGGACACCCGGCTTTCTTT
-,TRBV4-1,-,TRBJ2-5,CASSQENRETQYF,TGCGCCAGCAGCCAAGAAAACCGGGAGACCCAGTACTTC
-,TRBV29-1,few,TRBJ1-2,CSVEDRPGHHWGYTF,TGCAGCGTTGAAGATCGACCGGGACATCACTGGGGCTACACCTTC
TRBD2,TRBV20-1,-,TRBJ2-5,CSARDSLAGSGQYF,TGCAGTGCTAGAGATAGCCTAGCGGGATCGGGGCAGTACTTC
TRBD2,TRBV20-1,few,TRBJ2-7,CSALRLAGGPLYEQYF,TGCTCTGCTCTCAGACTAGCGGGAGGGCCCCTCTACGAGCAGTACTTC
TRBD1,TRBV7-8,few,TRBJ2-4,CASSFWTGEAKNIQYF,TGTGCCAGCAGCTTCTGGACAGGGGAAGCCAAAAACATTCAGTACTTC
-,TRBV3-1,-,TRBJ2-5,CASSRVLDNEQYF,TGTGCCAGCAGCCGAGTACTGGACAATGAGCAGTACTTC
-,TRBV12-3/TRBV12-4,-,TRBJ2-7,CASSARGLYEQYF,TGTGCCAGCAGTGCCAGGGGACTCTACGAGCAGTACTTC
-,TRBV12-3/TRBV12-4,-,TRBJ2-4,CASSSPLDRRGIQYF,TGTGCCAGCAGTTCCCCCCTGGACAGACGGGGCATTCAGTACTTC
-,TRBV12-3/TRBV12-4,few,TRBJ2-7,CASSLKGGGNYEQYF,TGTGCCAGCAGTTTAAAAGGAGGAGGGAACTACGAGCAGTACTTC
-,TRBV6-5,-,TRBJ2-7,CASQGHSSYEQYF,TGTGCCAGCCAGGGACACTCTTCCTACGAGCAGTACTTC
TRBD1,TRBV4-2,-,TRBJ1-2,CASSQVGQARSGGGYTF,TGTGCCAGCAGCCAAGTCGGACAGGCGCGCTCCGGGGGTGGCTACACCTTC
-,TRBV10-2,-,TRBJ2-5,CATRGAGAGTQYF,TGCGCCACCAGAGGAGCTGGGGCGGGGACCCAGTACTTC
-,TRBV7-2,-,TRBJ2-3,CASSLRPGRDTQYF,TGTGCCAGCAGCTTAAGACCGGGAAGGGATACGCAGTATTTT
TRBD1,TRBV12-3/TRBV12-4,few,TRBJ2-1,CASSLTGGANNEQFF,TGTGCCAGCAGTCTGACAGGGGGAGCCAACAATGAGCAGTTCTTC
-,TRBV7-2,few,TRBJ1-2,CASSLTDSNYGYTF,TGTGCCAGCAGCTTAACCGACAGCAACTATGGCTACACCTTC
TRBD2,TRBV18,-,TRBJ2-1,CASSPRGLAFF,TGTGCCAGCTCACCACGGGGACTAGCGTTCTTC
-,TRBV12-3/TRBV12-4,few,TRBJ1-2,CASSPRGGQSYGYTF,TGTGCCAGCAGTCCCCGGGGAGGGCAGTCCTATGGCTACACCTTC
TRBD2,TRBV7-9,-,TRBJ2-3,CASGAQLSGKRADTQYF,TGTGCCAGCGGGGCCCAACTAAGCGGGAAGAGGGCAGATACGCAGTATTTT
TRBD2,TRBV27,few,TRBJ2-5,CASSPSGRGETQYF,TGTGCCAGTAGTCCAAGCGGGCGGGGGGAGACCCAGTACTTC
-,TRBV18,many,TRBJ1-1,CASSPQNTEAFF,TGTGCCAGCTCACCCCAGAACACTGAAGCTTTCTTT
-,TRBV6-5,-,TRBJ2-6,CASSYRRGKRSGANVLTF,TGTGCCAGCAGTTACCGGAGGGGGAAACGCTCTGGGGCCAACGTCCTGACTTTC